One and the same sample provided the 31 T cell receptor beta chains below, sequenced in a study of cytomegalovirus exposure and HLA in healthy donors. The PCR employed 60 Vbeta primers together with 13 Jbeta primers. TCRdb keeps only in-frame clones here, not all; method: immunoSEQ multiplex PCR. The sample includes 150,000 to 200,000 clones, roughly 80% of them seen just once. Sequenced input: PBMCs. The receptor set was obtained from a man aged 50 to 59 in good health and CMV-seropositive.

The chain couples TRBV28 to TRBJ2-2, with unresolved D. The germline CDR1 and CDR2 sequences are MDHEN and SYDVKM. V lost 3 bases to trimming and J lost 1 base, with 6 bases between them. The CDR3 runs 14 residues. The CDR3 loop is CASSLRQNTGELFF. CDR3 coding DNA: TGTGCCAGCAGTTTGCGGCAGAACACCGGGGAGCTGTTTTTT.

J is TRBJ2-2 and V is TRBV19; tentative D call: TRBD1 (6 bases). The length of the CDR3 is 14 residues. CDR1 LNHDA and CDR2 SQIVND come from the germline V gene (reference sequence). V shed 3 bases and J shed 4 bases, with 9 bases lying between them. The DNA for the CDR3 is TGTGCCAGTAGTATGGGACAATCCACCGGGGAGCTGTTTTTT. Protein sequence: CASSMGQSTGELFF.

The chain has TRBV28 and TRBJ1-2; no definite D call. The length of the CDR3 is 12 residues. Germline CDR1 and CDR2: MDHEN and SYDVKM. Trimming removed 6 bases from V and 8 bases from J, with 13 bases in between. In DNA, the CDR3 is TGTGCCAGCAGCCTCCGGGGAAGAGGCTACACCTTC. Protein: CASSLRGRGYTF.

J is TRBJ1-3 and V is TRBV30; D gene uncertain. The germline V and J ends were trimmed by 2 bases and 0 bases, with 23 bases remaining between them. CDR3 size: 19 residues. Per germline, CDR1 GTSNPN and CDR2 SVGIG (reference sequence). CDR3 amino acids: CAWSNRLTVLLDSGNTIYF. The DNA for the CDR3 is TGTGCCTGGAGTAATCGTCTTACAGTGCTACTCGACTCTGGAAACACCATATATTTT. Drawing the rest from reference TRBV30 and TRBJ1-3, the complete variable domain is SQTIHQWPATLVQPVGSPLSLECTVEGTSNPNLYWYRQAAGRGLQLLFYSVGIGQISSEVPQNLSASRPQDRQFILSSKKLLLSDSGFYLCAWSNRLTVLLDSGNTIYFGEGSWLTVV.

The chain is built from TRBV7-6 and TRBJ2-1, with TRBD1 as a possible D gene (6 bases). The germline gives CDR1 SGHVS, CDR2 FNYEAQ. V lost 1 base to trimming and J lost 12 bases, with 13 bases between them. CDR3 length: 13 amino acids. The CDR3 bases are TGTGCCAGCAGCTTAGGGTCAGGGGACGGGCAGTTCTTC. This translates into CASSLGSGDGQFF.

V gene TRBV4-3 combines with J gene TRBJ2-1; TRBD2 matches 7 bases. V lost 0 bases, J lost 7 bases, and 0 bases stayed unmatched. Germline CDR1 and CDR2: LGHNA and YSLEER. The CDR3 runs 13 residues. The CDR3 DNA reads as TGCGCCAGCAGCCAAGAACTAGCGAATGAGCAGTTCTTC. Protein product: CASSQELANEQFF.

The CDR3 DNA sequence: TGTGCCAGCAGCTTGTGGGGGCTGAACACTGAAGCTTTCTTT. As protein: CASSLWGLNTEAFF. The rearrangement uses TRBV5-6 and TRBJ1-1; D possibly corresponds to TRBD1 (6 bases). The V end lost 1 base, the J end lost 0 bases, and 7 bases lay between the germline ends. CDR1 SGHDT and CDR2 YYEEEE come from the germline V gene. The CDR3 sequence is 14 residues long. The variable domain in full, with the rest retrieved from reference TRBV5-6 and TRBJ1-1, is DAGVTQSPTHLIKTRGQQVTLRCSPKSGHDTVSWYQQALGQGPQFIFQYYEEEERQRGNFPDRFSGHQFPNYSSELNVNALLLGDSALYLCASSLWGLNTEAFFGQGTRLTVV.

The gene calls are TRBV28 and TRBJ1-2; tentative D call: TRBD1 (5 bases). V was pared by 5 bases and J by 5 bases, with 21 bases between. CDR1 is MDHEN and CDR2 is SYDVKM in the germline V gene. CDR3 length: 16 residues. The CDR3 is CASSPQPRVMEYGYTF. CDR3 coding DNA: TGTGCCAGCAGTCCCCAACCCAGGGTAATGGAGTATGGCTACACCTTC.

The V call is TRBV28, the J call TRBJ1-1; TRBD1 aligns across 9 bases. The germline CDR1 and CDR2 sequences are MDHEN and SYDVKM. This CDR3 contains 14 residues. V gave up 1 base and J gave up 10 bases; unmatched junction bases: 7. CDR3 sequence reads: CASSLLQGARGAFF. The CDR3 coding sequence is TGTGCCAGCAGTTTATTACAGGGGGCGCGTGGAGCTTTCTTT.

This clone was recorded a few times. V usage is TRBV19 and J usage is TRBJ2-5; perhaps TRBD1 as D (6 bases). The CDR3 loop spans 13 amino acids. The V end was cut by 8 bases, the J end by 0 bases, with 10 bases between. Germline assignment: CDR1 LNHDA and CDR2 SQIVND (reference sequence). In DNA form, the CDR3 reads TGTGCCAGTGGGGACAAGTACCAAGAGACCCAGTACTTC. As protein: CASGDKYQETQYF.

The chain links TRBV7-2 to TRBJ2-5; 8 bases match TRBD2. Germline values: CDR1 SGHTA, CDR2 FQGNSA. The CDR3 covers 16 residues. V shed 2 bases and J 2 bases; nucleotides not matched to a gene: 7. CDR3 loop: CASSLMGGRPQETQYF. The CDR3 DNA sequence: TGTGCCAGCAGCTTAATGGGCGGGAGGCCACAAGAGACCCAGTACTTC.

This clone was seen a single time. The V and J genes are TRBV9 and TRBJ2-1; 8 bases line up with TRBD1. Germline V gene sequence: CDR1 SGDLS, CDR2 YYNGEE. The ends lost 4 bases at V and 8 bases at J; junction bases unmatched: 8. This CDR3 is 14 amino acids long. CDR3 in amino acids: CASSLDRGWDEQFF. The CDR3 DNA follows: TGTGCCAGCAGCCTAGACAGGGGTTGGGATGAGCAGTTCTTC. Full variable domain (outside the CDR3, taken from reference TRBV9 and TRBJ2-1): DSGVTQTPKHLITATGQRVTLRCSPRSGDLSVYWYQQSLDQGLQFLIQYYNGEERAKGNILERFSAQQFPDLHSELNLSSLELGDSALYFCASSLDRGWDEQFFGPGTRLTVL.

The chain combines TRBV4-1 with TRBJ2-5; 12 bases are a match to TRBD2. V shed 2 bases, J shed 2 bases, and the junction held 15 bases outside the gene matches. Germline CDR1 reads MGHRA; CDR2 reads YSYEKL. The CDR3 sequence is 20 residues long. The CDR3 region has the DNA TGCGCCAGCAGCCAATTCGAAGAGCTAGCGGGAGGGCAGATACAAGAGACCCAGTACTTC. This gives the protein CASSQFEELAGGQIQETQYF.

This chain uses TRBV28 with TRBJ2-7; 8 bases align to TRBD2. Trimming took 6 bases from V and 7 from J; bases not matched to a gene: 8. The CDR3 has 13 amino acids. CDR1 is MDHEN and CDR2 is SYDVKM in the germline V gene. The CDR3 loop is CASSPGTRIEQYF. The CDR3 DNA is TGTGCCAGCAGCCCCGGGACTAGGATTGAGCAGTACTTC.

V gene TRBV6-6 combines with J gene TRBJ1-2, with 7 bases matching TRBD1. V gave up 0 bases and J gave up 4 bases; unmatched junction bases: 5. Germline loops: CDR1 MNHNY, CDR2 SVGAGI (reference sequence). The CDR3 has 15 residues. CDR3: CASSYSGTDGYGYTF. The CDR3 nucleotides are TGTGCCAGCAGTTACTCTGGGACAGACGGCTATGGCTACACCTTC.

This sequence joins TRBV4-1 and TRBJ2-3, with 7 bases identical to TRBD1. Germline CDR1 reads MGHRA; CDR2 reads YSYEKL. CDR3 length: 16 residues. V shed 1 base and J 1 base; nucleotides not matched to a gene: 5. CDR3 in amino acids: CASSQAPQGRTDTQYF. The CDR3 nucleotides read TGCGCCAGCAGCCAAGCCCCACAGGGGCGCACAGATACGCAGTATTTT.

This clone appeared a single time. This chain joins TRBV7-3 and TRBJ1-1, with D unclear. The V end was cut by 2 bases, the J end by 3 bases, with 16 bases between. The CDR3 is made up of 16 amino acids. Germline CDR1 reads SGHTA; CDR2 reads FQGTGA. CDR3 nucleotides: TGTGCCAGCAGCTTAGTTTTCCGGGTGGAGGACACTGAAGCTTTCTTT. This codes for CASSLVFRVEDTEAFF.

The V and J genes are TRBV6-5 and TRBJ1-1; D not certain. V lost 2 bases to trimming and J lost 5 bases, with 9 bases between them. CDR3 length: 13 residues. CDR1 and CDR2 (germline): MNHEY, SVGAGI. This CDR3 is CASSYERGTEAFF. CDR3 coding DNA: TGTGCCAGCAGTTACGAGCGAGGGACTGAAGCTTTCTTT.

The chain carries TRBV9 and TRBJ2-5; TRBD2 agrees at 8 bases. The CDR3 is made up of 15 amino acids. Germline CDR1 and CDR2: SGDLS and YYNGEE. Trimming removed 3 bases from V and 4 bases from J; junction bases left unmatched: 8. As DNA, the CDR3 is TGTGCCAGCAGCGAGTGGGGGACTAGTGTAGAGACCCAGTACTTC. Its protein product is CASSEWGTSVETQYF.

V usage is TRBV6-1 and J usage is TRBJ1-5; TRBD1 aligns across 7 bases. The V gene's germline CDR1 is MNHNS and CDR2 SASEGT. Trimming cost V 2 bases and J 3 bases; bases outside gene matches: 7. CDR3 length equals 16 residues. The CDR3 loop reads CASSETLDRINQPQHF. The CDR3 nucleotides are TGTGCCAGCAGTGAAACCCTGGACAGGATCAATCAGCCCCAGCATTTT.

This clone appeared once. The chain combines TRBV28 with TRBJ2-7, with 10 bases fitting TRBD1. The CDR3 spans 16 residues. Per the germline V gene, CDR1 is MDHEN and CDR2 is SYDVKM. V lost 5 bases to trimming and J lost 3 bases; unmatched junction nucleotides: 10. This CDR3 is CASSIRDRGFGYEQYF. DNA of the CDR3: TGTGCCAGCAGTATCCGGGACAGGGGTTTCGGCTACGAGCAGTACTTC.

For the CDR3, the DNA is TGTGCCAGTAGTATGGGGCACCCGGCAAATCAGCCCCAGCATTTT. As protein: CASSMGHPANQPQHF. V is TRBV19 and J is TRBJ1-5; possibly TRBD1 for D (5 bases). Trimming left V 3 bases short and J 4 bases short, with 13 bases between. Germline V gene data show CDR1 as LNHDA and CDR2 as SQIVND (reference sequence). The CDR3 contains 15 residues.

The chain has TRBV5-4 and TRBJ1-1; D is ambiguous. The CDR3 is made up of 15 amino acids. The V gene's germline CDR1 is SGHNT and CDR2 YYREEE (reference sequence). Trimming took 2 bases from V and 1 from J, leaving 12 bases between them. DNA for the CDR3: TGTGCCAGCAGCTTTCCAAGCGGAAAGAACACTGAAGCTTTCTTT. Amino acid sequence: CASSFPSGKNTEAFF.

The chain couples TRBV9 to TRBJ1-1, with 12 bases that match TRBD1. Germline CDR1 and CDR2: SGDLS and YYNGEE. V was pared by 4 bases and J by 7 bases, with 8 bases of the junction left unmatched. This CDR3 spans 15 amino acids. The DNA of the CDR3 is TGTGCCAGCAGCTCCCGGGACAGGGGGCAGGGTGAAGCTTTCTTT. This sequence encodes CASSSRDRGQGEAFF.

The chain carries TRBV19 and TRBJ2-2, with 8 bases aligning to TRBD2. The CDR3 consists of 13 residues. Germline V CDR1 and CDR2: LNHDA, SQIVND (reference sequence). The DNA for the CDR3 is TGTGGCAGCGGGGGTGCGAACACCGGGGAGCTGTTTTTT. This codes for CGSGGANTGELFF.

The chain is built from TRBV30 and TRBJ2-3; D ambiguous. This CDR3 region has 13 residues. Germline-derived CDR1 and CDR2 are GTSNPN and SVGIG (reference sequence). Trimming pared 0 bases from V and 4 bases from J, leaving 8 bases between. The CDR3 protein is CAWSVVPADTQYF. The CDR3 DNA sequence: TGTGCCTGGAGTGTAGTCCCGGCAGATACGCAGTATTTT.

The chain links TRBV18 to TRBJ2-7, with no clear D. Trimming removed 1 base at V and 1 base at J, with 8 bases between. Germline CDR1 is KGHSH and CDR2 is LQKENI. The CDR3 has 14 amino acids. This chain's CDR3 is CASSPRSESYEQYF. The CDR3 DNA is TGTGCCAGCTCACCACGCTCAGAATCCTACGAGCAGTACTTC. The full variable domain, rest sourced from reference TRBV18 and TRBJ2-7, is NAGVMQNPRHLVRRRGQEARLRCSPMKGHSHVYWYRQLPEEGLKFMVYLQKENIIDESGMPKERFSAEFPKEGPSILRIQQVVRGDSAAYFCASSPRSESYEQYFGPGTRLTVT.

Only a few counts were recorded for this clone. The V and J genes are TRBV15 and TRBJ1-6; D is uncertain. CDR3 length equals 13 residues. The V end lost 0 bases, the J end lost 7 bases, and 4 bases lay between the germline ends. Germline CDR1 reads LNHNV; CDR2 reads YYDKDF (reference sequence). The CDR3 here is CATSRDRNSPLHF. As DNA, the CDR3 is TGTGCCACCAGCAGAGATCGGAATTCACCCCTCCACTTT.

This chain connects TRBV5-1 to TRBJ2-1; D might be TRBD1 (5 bases). Between the trimmed V and J ends, which lost 1 base and 0 bases, there was a span of 11 bases. Germline assignment: CDR1 SGHRS and CDR2 YFSETQ. This CDR3 is 16 amino acids long. In DNA, the CDR3 is TGCGCCAGCAGCTTGAGCAGGGCGAGCTCCTACAATGAGCAGTTCTTC. Encoded protein: CASSLSRASSYNEQFF.

The rearrangement links TRBV6-5 to TRBJ2-6; 8 bases match TRBD2. The CDR3 has 16 residues. Trimming at V came to 7 bases and at J to 3 bases, leaving 8 bases not matched to a gene. Germline V CDR1 and CDR2: MNHEY, SVGAGI. CDR3 in amino acids: CASTYSAGDGANVLTF. CDR3 DNA sequence: TGTGCCAGCACTTATTCAGCGGGAGATGGGGCCAACGTCCTGACTTTC.

V usage is TRBV7-9 and J usage is TRBJ1-1; D is possibly TRBD1 (5 bases). The germline CDR1 and CDR2 sequences are SEHNR and FQNEAQ (reference sequence). The CDR3 is 14 amino acids. V was clipped by 5 bases and J by 4 bases, with 14 bases between them. CDR3 protein: CASSDQGIGTEAFF. The CDR3, as DNA: TGTGCCAGCAGCGACCAGGGTATAGGCACTGAAGCTTTCTTT.